Listed below are T cell receptor beta chains from one sample, sequenced in a study of T-cell reconstitution after alpha-beta-depleted transplantation in children. TCRdb itself ran the PCR reads through MiXCR, one entry per CDR3 protein. Counted here are over 45,000 distinct CDR3 sequences, 35% to 55% occurring once; the ten biggest clones make up 98%. Source: PBMCs, mostly from graft donor cells, taken 360 days after TCRalphabeta/CD19-depleted stem cell transplant. All receptors derive from a male patient between 5 and 17 years old who had a stem cell transplant for acute lymphoblastic leukemia, so the T cells may come from the graft donor. The CDR3 runs from the conserved cysteine through the conserved F or W. The D gene is left open where the match is weak. Where a row states a size, it is once, few, many or the class of an expanded clone; other rows omit it.

D gene: .
clone size: .
CDR3 length: 11
V gene: TRBV6-2/TRBV6-3
J gene: TRBJ1-1
CDR3 DNA: TGTGCCAGCAGTTACCACACTGAAGCTTTCTTT
CDR3 protein: CASSYHTEAFF

D gene: .
clone size: .
CDR3 length: 14
V gene: TRBV20-1
J gene: TRBJ2-5
CDR3 DNA: TGCAGTGCTAGAATCTGGGGGCTCCGGGAGACCCAGTACTTC
CDR3 protein: CSARIWGLRETQYF

D gene: TRBD2
clone size: few
CDR3 length: 18
V gene: TRBV20-1
J gene: TRBJ2-3
CDR3 DNA: TGCAGTGCTAGAGAACCCACATTAGCGGGAGCAGTAGAAGATACGCAGTATTTT
CDR3 protein: CSAREPTLAGAVEDTQYF

D gene: TRBD1
clone size: few
CDR3 length: 15
V gene: TRBV28
J gene: TRBJ2-2
CDR3 DNA: TGTGCCAGCAAAGGACAGGTTCAAAACACCGGGGAGCTGTTTTTT
CDR3 protein: CASKGQVQNTGELFF

D gene: TRBD1
clone size: few
CDR3 length: 14
V gene: TRBV6-5
J gene: TRBJ1-1
CDR3 DNA: TGTGCCAGCAGTTCAGGGGGTCTGAACACTGAAGCTTTCTTT
CDR3 protein: CASSSGGLNTEAFF

D gene: TRBD1
clone size: few
CDR3 length: 15
V gene: TRBV6-5
J gene: TRBJ2-7
CDR3 DNA: TGTGCCAGCAGTTCCCCGGGACAGGGCTCCTACGAGCAGTACTTC
CDR3 protein: CASSSPGQGSYEQYF

D gene: TRBD2
clone size: .
CDR3 length: 16
V gene: TRBV7-7
J gene: TRBJ2-2
CDR3 DNA: TGTGCTAGCAGCTTACGGGGAGGGCGCGGCACCGGGGAGCTGTTTTTT
CDR3 protein: CASSLRGGRGTGELFF

D gene: .
clone size: few
CDR3 length: 13
V gene: TRBV3-1
J gene: TRBJ2-7
CDR3 DNA: TGTGCCAGCAGCCCCGCGGGACCCCGCGAGCAGTACTTC
CDR3 protein: CASSPAGPREQYF

D gene: .
clone size: few
CDR3 length: 14
V gene: TRBV6-1
J gene: TRBJ1-1
CDR3 DNA: TGTGCCAGCAGTGCAGCGATGGGTGACCCTGAAGCTTTCTTT
CDR3 protein: CASSAAMGDPEAFF

D gene: .
clone size: few
CDR3 length: 10
V gene: TRBV20-1
J gene: TRBJ1-1
CDR3 DNA: TGCAGTGCTAGAGTTCCACCCCGTTTCTTT
CDR3 protein: CSARVPPRFF

D gene: .
clone size: .
CDR3 length: 15
V gene: TRBV29-1
J gene: TRBJ2-2
CDR3 DNA: TGCAGCGTTAGACAGAGACCTTCGAACACCGGGGAGCTGTTTTTT
CDR3 protein: CSVRQRPSNTGELFF

D gene: .
clone size: few
CDR3 length: 10
V gene: TRBV2
J gene: TRBJ2-7
CDR3 DNA: TGTGCCAGCATGGGAGGAGAGCAGTACTTC
CDR3 protein: CASMGGEQYF

D gene: .
clone size: .
CDR3 length: 15
V gene: TRBV28
J gene: TRBJ2-7
CDR3 DNA: TGTGCCAGCAGTCCCTTAGACTGGGGGCGGTACGAGCAGTACTTC
CDR3 protein: CASSPLDWGRYEQYF

D gene: .
clone size: .
CDR3 length: 12
V gene: TRBV28
J gene: TRBJ2-7
CDR3 DNA: TGTGCCAGCAATCTACAGGGTTTCGAGCAGTACTTC
CDR3 protein: CASNLQGFEQYF

D gene: .
clone size: few
CDR3 length: 15
V gene: TRBV29-1
J gene: TRBJ2-3
CDR3 DNA: TGCAGCGTTGAAGCAGGGGATAGAGACGCAGATACGCAGTATTTT
CDR3 protein: CSVEAGDRDADTQYF

D gene: .
clone size: few
CDR3 length: 15
V gene: TRBV7-9
J gene: TRBJ2-3
CDR3 DNA: TGTGCCAGCAGCTTAAGGGGACAAAAGGCAGATACGCAGTATTTT
CDR3 protein: CASSLRGQKADTQYF

D gene: .
clone size: .
CDR3 length: 14
V gene: TRBV7-9
J gene: TRBJ2-5
CDR3 DNA: TGTGCCAGCAGCCCCGCCCCGGGTATAGAGACCCAGTACTTC
CDR3 protein: CASSPAPGIETQYF

D gene: .
clone size: few
CDR3 length: 15
V gene: TRBV5-1
J gene: TRBJ2-3
CDR3 DNA: TGCGCCAGCAGCGCCGGGACATACAGCACAGATACGCAGTATTTT
CDR3 protein: CASSAGTYSTDTQYF

D gene: TRBD2
clone size: .
CDR3 length: 15
V gene: TRBV9
J gene: TRBJ2-3
CDR3 DNA: TGTGCCAGCAGCGTAGCTAGCGGGGTCCCAGATACGCAGTATTTT
CDR3 protein: CASSVASGVPDTQYF

D gene: .
clone size: many
CDR3 length: 14
V gene: TRBV12-3/TRBV12-4
J gene: TRBJ1-6
CDR3 DNA: TGTGCCAGCAGCCCAACAGATTATAATTCACCCCTCCACTTT
CDR3 protein: CASSPTDYNSPLHF

D gene: .
clone size: .
CDR3 length: 13
V gene: TRBV6-4
J gene: TRBJ2-2
CDR3 DNA: TGTGCCAGCAGTGACTCAATCACCGGGGAGCTGTTTTTT
CDR3 protein: CASSDSITGELFF

D gene: TRBD2
clone size: few
CDR3 length: 14
V gene: TRBV29-1
J gene: TRBJ2-5
CDR3 DNA: TGCAGCGTTCGTTTGAGGGGAGGGGTAGAGACCCAGTACTTC
CDR3 protein: CSVRLRGGVETQYF

D gene: TRBD2
clone size: few
CDR3 length: 18
V gene: TRBV3-1
J gene: TRBJ2-1
CDR3 DNA: TGTGCCAGCAGCCAAGATCCTTCCGAGCGGGGGCAACACAATGAGCAGTTCTTC
CDR3 protein: CASSQDPSERGQHNEQFF

D gene: TRBD2
clone size: few
CDR3 length: 14
V gene: TRBV28
J gene: TRBJ2-3
CDR3 DNA: TGTGCCAGCAGCTTAGCGGGAGGCTTAGATACGCAGTATTTT
CDR3 protein: CASSLAGGLDTQYF

D gene: .
clone size: .
CDR3 length: 14
V gene: TRBV12-3/TRBV12-4
J gene: TRBJ1-2
CDR3 DNA: TGTGCCAGCAGTTTTCAGGGTCCGGCCTATGGCTACACCTTC
CDR3 protein: CASSFQGPAYGYTF

D gene: .
clone size: .
CDR3 length: 14
V gene: TRBV7-8
J gene: TRBJ2-1
CDR3 DNA: TGTGCCAGCAGCTTAGGGGCGGGTACCAATGAGCAGTTCTTC
CDR3 protein: CASSLGAGTNEQFF

D gene: .
clone size: .
CDR3 length: 14
V gene: TRBV10-3
J gene: TRBJ2-7
CDR3 DNA: TGTGCCATCAGTGAATGGTCAGGGACCTACGAGCAGTACTTC
CDR3 protein: CAISEWSGTYEQYF

D gene: TRBD2
clone size: .
CDR3 length: 16
V gene: TRBV6-2/TRBV6-3
J gene: TRBJ2-5
CDR3 DNA: TGTGCCAGCAGTTACCGGACTAGCGGGGGTCAGGAGACCCAGTACTTC
CDR3 protein: CASSYRTSGGQETQYF

D gene: TRBD1
clone size: .
CDR3 length: 16
V gene: TRBV5-1
J gene: TRBJ2-1
CDR3 DNA: TGCGCCAGCAGCGTTTCGGGACAGGGAGTCTACAATGAGCAGTTCTTC
CDR3 protein: CASSVSGQGVYNEQFF

D gene: .
clone size: .
CDR3 length: 11
V gene: TRBV7-9
J gene: TRBJ2-3
CDR3 DNA: TGTGCCAGCAGCCCCACAGATAAGCAGTATTTT
CDR3 protein: CASSPTDKQYF

D gene: TRBD1
clone size: .
CDR3 length: 13
V gene: TRBV28
J gene: TRBJ2-1
CDR3 DNA: TGTGCCAGCAGCTTACAGGGGGCGAGTGAGCAGTTCTTC
CDR3 protein: CASSLQGASEQFF

D gene: TRBD1
clone size: few
CDR3 length: 13
V gene: TRBV5-6
J gene: TRBJ1-1
CDR3 DNA: TGTGCCAGCAGCGTACCAGGGGGCGCAGAAGCTTTCTTT
CDR3 protein: CASSVPGGAEAFF

D gene: .
clone size: once
CDR3 length: 14
V gene: TRBV7-9
J gene: TRBJ2-7
CDR3 DNA: TGTGCCAGCAGCTTATTGCCAGGGCCCTACGAGCAGTACTTC
CDR3 protein: CASSLLPGPYEQYF